The 21 T cell receptor beta chains given below trace back to one sample, sequenced in a study of blood T cell repertoires in COVID-19 (dated by TCRdb to the early 2020s). Library method: the immunoSEQ multiplex PCR assay. In TCRdb, the immuneACCESS table is reduced to in-frame sequences with V and J assigned. These tables do not hold every clone; where another copy was compared, an unresolved V gene accounts for under half, and the others remain unexplained. The sample contains 52,000 or so clones, less than 95% of them found a single time. The ten most abundant clones make up 3.1% of the sample. The sequencing sample was made of peripheral blood. All receptors derive from a human donor in a cohort sampled during active COVID-19.

This clone was observed once. This chain links TRBV19 with TRBJ2-1; 11 nucleotides line up with TRBD2. V dropped 3 bases and J dropped 0; count of bases not matched to a gene: 4. The CDR3 extends over 17 amino acids. CDR1 and CDR2 (germline): LNHDA, SQIVND (reference sequence). CDR3 loop: CASSILAGGTSYNEQFF. CDR3 nucleotide sequence: TGTGCCAGTAGTATTTTAGCGGGAGGGACCTCCTACAATGAGCAGTTCTTC.

J is TRBJ2-7 and V is TRBV27; 8 nucleotides match TRBD1. This CDR3 has 14 amino acids. V shed 2 bases and J 3 bases; nucleotides not matched to a gene: 3. The V gene's germline CDR1 is MNHEY and CDR2 SMNVEV (reference sequence). DNA of the CDR3: TGTGCCAGCAGTTTACAGGACAGGGTCTACGAGCAGTACTTC. Translation gives CASSLQDRVYEQYF.

The chain uses TRBV5-1 and TRBJ1-2; a possible D gene is TRBD1 (5 bases). This CDR3 is built from 13 residues. The germline V gene encodes CDR1 SGHRS and CDR2 YFSETQ. Trimming shortened V by 2 bases and J by 7 bases, and 12 bases separated the two germline ends. CDR3 nucleotides: TGCGCCAGCAGCTTATCCGGGGGATCTGGCTACACCTTC. Translation: CASSLSGGSGYTF. Based on the CDR3 plus reference TRBV5-1 and TRBJ1-2, the full variable domain is KAGVTQTPRYLIKTRGQQVTLSCSPISGHRSVSWYQQTPGQGLQFLFEYFSETQRNKGNFPGRFSGRQFSNSRSEMNVSTLELGDSALYLCASSLSGGSGYTFGSGTRLTVV.

This chain uses TRBV2 with TRBJ1-2; TRBD1 is a possible D gene (6 bases). Germline CDR1 and CDR2: SNHLY and FYNNEI. The CDR3 runs to 16 residues. V lost 7 bases and J lost 4, with 22 bases in between. This CDR3 reads CASTKDSSILAYGYTF. As DNA, the CDR3 is TGTGCCAGCACCAAGGACAGTTCCATCTTGGCCTATGGCTACACCTTC. Combining the CDR3 with reference TRBV2 and TRBJ1-2 gives the whole variable domain EPEVTQTPSHQVTQMGQEVILRCVPISNHLYFYWYRQILGQKVEFLVSFYNNEISEKSEIFDDQFSVERPDGSNFTLKIRSTKLEDSAMYFCASTKDSSILAYGYTFGSGTRLTVV.

The chain couples TRBV28 to TRBJ1-4; the D is unclear. The germline gives CDR1 MDHEN, CDR2 SYDVKM. V was cut by 7 bases and J by 7 bases, with 10 bases left in between. The CDR3 has 12 amino acids. For the CDR3, the DNA is TGTGCCAGCAATTACCGGGGTGAAAAACTGTTTTTT. Translated: CASNYRGEKLFF.

A few counts support this clone. The chain recombines TRBV5-1 with TRBJ2-2, with TRBD1 as a possible D gene (6 bases). This CDR3 has 15 amino acids. The germline V and J ends were trimmed by 2 bases and 1 base, with 9 bases remaining between them. Germline V gene lookup returns CDR1 SGHRS and CDR2 YFSETQ. CDR3 in DNA: TGCGCCAGCAGCTTCGACAGGATGAACACCGGGGAGCTGTTTTTT. This codes for CASSFDRMNTGELFF.

The rearrangement links TRBV3-1 (or the pseudogene TRBV3-2) to TRBJ1-1, with 8 nucleotides matching TRBD1. V shed 1 base and J 9 bases; nucleotides not matched to a gene: 7. CDR1 LGHDT and CDR2 YNNKEL come from the germline V gene (reference sequence). The CDR3 consists of 14 residues. Here the CDR3 DNA reads TGTGCCAGCAGCCAAGGACAGGGGCTGAATCAAGCTTTCTTT. Protein: CASSQGQGLNQAFF.

This clone is a singleton in its sample. The V gene is TRBV27, the J gene TRBJ2-1, with D possibly being TRBD2 (5 bases). Trimming removed 0 bases from V and 8 bases from J, with 8 bases in between. Germline V gives CDR1 MNHEY, CDR2 SMNVEV (reference sequence). The CDR3 loop spans 13 amino acids. CDR3 sequence: CASSLSQADEQFF. The DNA of the CDR3 is TGTGCCAGCAGTTTATCCCAAGCGGATGAGCAGTTCTTC.

The chain links TRBV7-9 to TRBJ1-1, with a possible D match to TRBD1 (6 bases). Germline loops: CDR1 SEHNR, CDR2 FQNEAQ (reference sequence). With 4 bases removed from V and 5 bases from J, the gap between germline ends came to 14 bases. There are 14 residues in the CDR3. CDR3 amino acids: CASSYREGGTEAFF. For the CDR3, the DNA is TGTGCCAGCAGCTACCGGGAGGGGGGGACTGAAGCTTTCTTT.

V usage is TRBV27 and J usage is TRBJ2-1; TRBD2 aligns across 11 bases. Germline lookup yields CDR1 MNHEY and CDR2 SMNVEV (reference sequence). The CDR3 totals 14 residues. After removal of 7 bases from V and 6 bases from J, the junction contained 5 bases not matched to a gene. The CDR3 loop reads CASKLAGEPNEQFF. CDR3 bases: TGTGCCAGCAAACTAGCGGGAGAACCCAATGAGCAGTTCTTC.

The chain uses TRBV30 and TRBJ1-2; D not resolved. V lost 4 bases to trimming and J lost 1 base, with 16 bases between them. CDR1 GTSNPN and CDR2 SVGIG come from the germline V gene (reference sequence). This CDR3 has 15 residues. The CDR3 is CAWTQTETINYGYTF. In DNA, the CDR3 is TGTGCCTGGACTCAAACAGAGACCATTAACTATGGCTACACCTTC.

V and J are TRBV10-3 and TRBJ1-3, with D maybe TRBD1 (6 bases). Between the trimmed V and J ends, which lost 6 bases and 7 bases, there was a span of 16 bases. The germline V gene encodes CDR1 ENHRY and CDR2 SYGVKD. The length of the CDR3 is 14 residues. The CDR3 nucleotides are TGTGCCATCAGCGGACAGAGCAGGGGTAACACCATATATTTT. Its protein product is CAISGQSRGNTIYF.

This clone has a single count. This rearrangement joins TRBV6-5 to TRBJ2-5; D is possibly TRBD2 (6 bases). Germline V gene data show CDR1 as MNHEY and CDR2 as SVGAGI. The CDR3 length is 14 residues. V gave up 5 bases and J gave up 5 bases, with 15 bases separating them. The CDR3 reads CASSQPSGRETQYF. The CDR3 DNA reads TGTGCCAGCAGTCAACCGAGCGGGCGGGAGACCCAGTACTTC.

This clone was seen only once. This chain uses TRBV18 with TRBJ2-3; D may be TRBD1 (5 bases). Germline loops: CDR1 KGHSH, CDR2 LQKENI. The CDR3 consists of 15 residues. The germline V and J ends were trimmed by 4 bases and 0 bases, with 11 bases remaining between them. This CDR3 is CASSRGRASTDTQYF. Here the CDR3 DNA reads TGTGCCAGCTCACGGGGCAGGGCGAGCACAGATACGCAGTATTTT.

This chain joins TRBV30 and TRBJ1-4; 9 nucleotides align to TRBD1. V lost 1 base and J lost 7; bases outside the gene matches: 7. Germline CDR1 reads GTSNPN; CDR2 reads SVGIG (reference sequence). The CDR3 has 15 residues. The chain's CDR3 is CAWSDRTGVGEKLFF. CDR3 DNA sequence: TGTGCCTGGAGTGACCGGACAGGGGTGGGTGAAAAACTGTTTTTT.

This sequence joins TRBV3-1 (or the pseudogene TRBV3-2) and TRBJ1-6, with D hard to call. The CDR3 extends over 14 amino acids. Trimming removed 1 base at V and 7 bases at J, with 8 bases between. Germline lookup yields CDR1 LGHDT and CDR2 YNNKEL (reference sequence). This CDR3 reads CASSQGTENSPLHF. The DNA for the CDR3 is TGTGCCAGCAGCCAAGGAACGGAGAATTCACCCCTCCACTTT.

CDR3 in DNA: TGCGCCAGCAGCTCCGGGACACGTCCCTACGAGCAGTACTTC. It is translated as CASSSGTRPYEQYF. The chain uses TRBV5-1 and TRBJ2-7, with a weak D call TRBD1 (6 bases). The CDR3 has 14 residues. Per germline, CDR1 SGHRS and CDR2 YFSETQ. V dropped 3 bases and J dropped 2 bases, with 12 bases sitting between them. The whole variable domain, remainder taken from reference TRBV5-1 and TRBJ2-7, is KAGVTQTPRYLIKTRGQQVTLSCSPISGHRSVSWYQQTPGQGLQFLFEYFSETQRNKGNFPGRFSGRQFSNSRSEMNVSTLELGDSALYLCASSSGTRPYEQYFGPGTRLTVT.

The chain links TRBV5-1 to TRBJ2-1, with D unresolved. The ends were cut back, 0 bases at V and 5 bases at J, with 6 bases in the middle. The CDR3 has 13 amino acids. The germline CDR1 and CDR2 sequences are SGHRS and YFSETQ. The CDR3 reads CASSLARNNEQFF. The CDR3 DNA reads TGCGCCAGCAGCTTGGCCAGAAACAATGAGCAGTTCTTC.

J is TRBJ1-1 and V is TRBV5-1; 8 bases map to TRBD1. This CDR3 contains 14 residues. The V segment lost 0 bases and the J segment 4 bases; nucleotides outside the gene matches: 2. Germline V gene data show CDR1 as SGHRS and CDR2 as YFSETQ. The CDR3 spells CASSLGTGGTEAFF. The CDR3, as DNA: TGCGCCAGCAGCTTGGGAACAGGGGGCACTGAAGCTTTCTTT. Combining the CDR3 with reference TRBV5-1 and TRBJ1-1 gives the whole variable domain KAGVTQTPRYLIKTRGQQVTLSCSPISGHRSVSWYQQTPGQGLQFLFEYFSETQRNKGNFPGRFSGRQFSNSRSEMNVSTLELGDSALYLCASSLGTGGTEAFFGQGTRLTVV.

CDR3 sequence reads: CASSLTGTGRTDTQYF. CDR3 sequence (DNA): TGTGCCAGCAGCCTAACCGGGACAGGCCGCACAGATACGCAGTATTTT. This chain connects TRBV3-1 (or the pseudogene TRBV3-2) to TRBJ2-3, with 8 bases matching TRBD1. The CDR3 contains 16 residues. Germline CDR1 and CDR2: LGHDT and YNNKEL (reference sequence). Unmatched junction bases numbered 7, after V lost 4 bases and J lost 1 base.

J is TRBJ2-1 and V is TRBV4-1; 8 nucleotides match TRBD1. Germline CDR1 is MGHRA and CDR2 is YSYEKL. The CDR3 sequence is 16 residues long. J lost 2 bases, V lost 1 base, and 4 bases had no gene match. CDR3 DNA: TGCGCCAGCAGCCAAGCCGGGGGACAGGCCTACAATGAGCAGTTCTTC. It codes for CASSQAGGQAYNEQFF.